This T cell receptor beta chain was profiled in a study of Graves' ophthalmopathy and Graves' hyperthyroidism. Study information: Blood was drawn at initial diagnosis, before any treatment.

This clonotype was recorded at least ten times. Its antigen is as yet unknown. Study-level points and caveats: The model's prediction of ophthalmopathy progression had about 70% sensitivity and 72% to 75% specificity.

Investigators amplified TCR beta CDR3 regions from RNA transcripts. Following a first-round RT-PCR that used HTBI primers, a second-round multiplex PCR was carried out. A single record per CDR3 protein comes from TCRdb applying MiXCR to the multiplex PCR reads. The data contain about 380,000 distinct CDR3 sequences, roughly 15% of them singletons. In this cohort's terms, stable hyperthyroidism meant no ophthalmopathy by 18 months of follow-up. Each diagnosis was determined on the basis of clinical symptoms, serum thyroxine, TRAb, thyroid ultrasound and orbital computed tomography. In germline, CDR1 is ENHRY, CDR2 SYGVKD. This CDR3 contains 15 residues. Trimming stripped 7 bases from V and 5 bases from J, with 20 bases between.

The TCR was taken from a woman under 30 with stable Graves' hyperthyroidism. Sequenced sample: peripheral blood. V is TRBV10-3 and J is TRBJ1-2; D is perhaps TRBD1 (5 bases). The CDR3 loop is CAINLGERDGYGYTF. As DNA, the CDR3 is TGTGCCATCAACCTGGGGGAAAGGGACGGGTATGGCTACACCTTC.